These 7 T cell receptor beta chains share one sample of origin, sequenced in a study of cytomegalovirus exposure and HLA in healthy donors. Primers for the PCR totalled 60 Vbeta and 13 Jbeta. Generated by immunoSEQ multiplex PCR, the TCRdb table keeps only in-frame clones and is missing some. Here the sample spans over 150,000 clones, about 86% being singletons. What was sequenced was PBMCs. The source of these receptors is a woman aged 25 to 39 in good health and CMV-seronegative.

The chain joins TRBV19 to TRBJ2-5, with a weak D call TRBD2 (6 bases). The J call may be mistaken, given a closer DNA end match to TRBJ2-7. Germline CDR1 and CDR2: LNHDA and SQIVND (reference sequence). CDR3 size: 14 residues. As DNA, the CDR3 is TGTGCCAGTAGTAATTCGGGAGTTCCCTACGAGCAGTACTTC. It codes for CASSNSGVPYEQYF.

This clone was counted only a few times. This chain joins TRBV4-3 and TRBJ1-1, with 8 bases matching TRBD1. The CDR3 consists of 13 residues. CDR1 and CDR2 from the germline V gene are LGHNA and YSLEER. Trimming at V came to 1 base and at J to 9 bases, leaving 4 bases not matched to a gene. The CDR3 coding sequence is TGCGCCAGCAGCCAAGCCCGGGACAGGAAAGCTTTCTTT. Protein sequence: CASSQARDRKAFF.

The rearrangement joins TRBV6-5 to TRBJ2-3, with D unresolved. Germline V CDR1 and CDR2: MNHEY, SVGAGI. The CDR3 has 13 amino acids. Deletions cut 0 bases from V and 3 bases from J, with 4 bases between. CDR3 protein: CASSYSSTDTQYF. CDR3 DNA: TGTGCCAGCAGTTACTCTTCGACAGATACGCAGTATTTT.

The CDR3 sequence: CASSSGLAGLNEQFF. CDR3 in DNA: TGTGCCAGCAGCTCTGGACTAGCGGGATTGAATGAGCAGTTCTTC. This rearrangement joins TRBV7-8 to TRBJ2-1; the match to TRBD2 covers 12 bases. The V and J ends lost 4 bases and 7 bases, in that order; junction bases with no gene match: 5. This CDR3 spans 15 amino acids. Per germline, CDR1 SGHVS and CDR2 FQNEAQ.

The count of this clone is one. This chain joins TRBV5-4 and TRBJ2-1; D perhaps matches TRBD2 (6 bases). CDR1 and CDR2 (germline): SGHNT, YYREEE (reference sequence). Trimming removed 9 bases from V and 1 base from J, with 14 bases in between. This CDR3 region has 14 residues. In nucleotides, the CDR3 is TGTGCCACCCAGGAGGGTCGGTCCTACAATGAGCAGTTCTTC. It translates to CATQEGRSYNEQFF.

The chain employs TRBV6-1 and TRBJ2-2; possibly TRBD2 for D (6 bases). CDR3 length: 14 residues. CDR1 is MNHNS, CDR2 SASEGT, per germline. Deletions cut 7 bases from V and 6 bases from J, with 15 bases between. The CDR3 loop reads CASIVASEAGELFF. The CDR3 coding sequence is TGTGCCAGCATTGTCGCTAGCGAGGCCGGGGAGCTGTTTTTT.

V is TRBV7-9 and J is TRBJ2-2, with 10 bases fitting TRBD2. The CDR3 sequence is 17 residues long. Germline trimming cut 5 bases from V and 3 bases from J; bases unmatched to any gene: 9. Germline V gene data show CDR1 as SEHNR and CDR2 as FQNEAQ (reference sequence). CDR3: CASSRPGLADYTGELFF. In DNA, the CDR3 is TGTGCCAGCAGCCGGCCCGGACTAGCGGACTACACCGGGGAGCTGTTTTTT.